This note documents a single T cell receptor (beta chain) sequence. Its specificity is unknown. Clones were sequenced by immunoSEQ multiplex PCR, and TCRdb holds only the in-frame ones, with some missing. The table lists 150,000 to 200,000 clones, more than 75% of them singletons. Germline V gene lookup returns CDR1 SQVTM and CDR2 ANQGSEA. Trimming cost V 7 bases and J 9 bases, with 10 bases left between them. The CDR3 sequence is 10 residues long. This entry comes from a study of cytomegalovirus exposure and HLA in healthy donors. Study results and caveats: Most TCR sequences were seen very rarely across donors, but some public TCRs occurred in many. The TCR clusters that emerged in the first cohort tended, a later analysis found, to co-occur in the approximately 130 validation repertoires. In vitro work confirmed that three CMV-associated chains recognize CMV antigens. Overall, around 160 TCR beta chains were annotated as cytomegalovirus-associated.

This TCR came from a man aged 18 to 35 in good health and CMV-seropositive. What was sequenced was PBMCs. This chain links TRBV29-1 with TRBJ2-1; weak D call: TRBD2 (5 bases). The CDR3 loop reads CSASGGEQFF. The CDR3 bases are TGCAGCGCCTCCGGAGGTGAGCAGTTCTTC.